The present entry profiles one T cell receptor (beta chain) with its context. These data are taken from a study of cytomegalovirus exposure and HLA in healthy donors. The PCR was carried out with 60 Vbeta primers and 13 Jbeta primers. Sequenced by immunoSEQ multiplex PCR; TCRdb stores in-frame clones only, minus some. The sample holds approximately 220,000 clones; around 79% are singletons and the top ten take approximately 0.22%. Although they were nominally healthy when sampled, donors likely had unrecorded immune exposures. CDR1 is SGHRS, CDR2 YFSETQ, per germline. After removal of 3 bases from V and 5 bases from J, the junction contained 9 bases not matched to a gene. CDR3 size: 15 residues.

This sequence joins TRBV5-1 and TRBJ1-1; 8 bases are shared with TRBD1. Sequenced input: PBMCs. This clonotype was obtained from a girl aged 2-9 years in good health and CMV-seronegative. CDR3 sequence (DNA): TGCGCCAGCAGCTCCTTCGGACAGGGAGTAACTGAAGCTTTCTTT. This sequence encodes CASSSFGQGVTEAFF.